This TCR beta chain emerged from a study of OX40 agonist ivuxolimab in advanced cancers. Looking at the study overall: Patients' therapy was ivuxolimab, an antibody that acts as an agonist of OX40 (CD134). Having had anti-PD-1, anti-PD-L1 or anti-CTLA-4 therapy before was allowed, and under 50% had some.

V was pared by 3 bases and J by 4 bases, with 1 base of the junction left unmatched. In germline, CDR1 is SEHNR, CDR2 FQNEAQ (reference sequence). The CDR3 consists of 15 residues. Of note for this clone: Its specificity is not known.

Sequenced by immunoSEQ multiplex PCR; TCRdb stores in-frame clones only, minus some. The data show tens of thousands of clones, roughly 90% seen once. Patients were ruled out by autoimmune disease history or systemic immunosuppression. Overall study findings and caveats: Relative to CD4+, CD8+ T cells held more expanded clones on average.

The sample in question was CD4+ or CD8+ T cells sorted from blood, obtained in a trial of the OX40 agonist ivuxolimab. The receptor's source is an adult with an advanced solid tumor such as melanoma, head and neck, liver or kidney cancer. This chain connects TRBV7-9 to TRBJ2-4, with 12 bases aligning to TRBD1. The CDR3 coding sequence is TGTGCCAGCAGCTTGGGACAGGGGGCTAAAAACATTCAGTACTTC. It encodes CASSLGQGAKNIQYF.